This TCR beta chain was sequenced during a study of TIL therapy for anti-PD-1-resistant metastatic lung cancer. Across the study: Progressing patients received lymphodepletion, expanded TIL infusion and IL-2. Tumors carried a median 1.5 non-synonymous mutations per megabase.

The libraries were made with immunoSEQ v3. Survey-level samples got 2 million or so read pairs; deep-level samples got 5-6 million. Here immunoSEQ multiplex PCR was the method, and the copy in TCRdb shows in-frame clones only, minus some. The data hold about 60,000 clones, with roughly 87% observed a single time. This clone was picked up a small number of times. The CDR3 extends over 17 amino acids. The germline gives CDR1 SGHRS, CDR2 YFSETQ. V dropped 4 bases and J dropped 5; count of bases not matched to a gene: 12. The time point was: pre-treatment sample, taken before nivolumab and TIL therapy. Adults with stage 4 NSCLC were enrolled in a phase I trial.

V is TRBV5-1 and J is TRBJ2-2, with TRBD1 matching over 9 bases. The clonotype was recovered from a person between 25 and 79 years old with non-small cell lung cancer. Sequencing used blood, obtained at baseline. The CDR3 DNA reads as TGCGCCAGCAGCATTTTACCGGGACAGGGAGGAACCGGGGAGCTGTTTTTT. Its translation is CASSILPGQGGTGELFF.